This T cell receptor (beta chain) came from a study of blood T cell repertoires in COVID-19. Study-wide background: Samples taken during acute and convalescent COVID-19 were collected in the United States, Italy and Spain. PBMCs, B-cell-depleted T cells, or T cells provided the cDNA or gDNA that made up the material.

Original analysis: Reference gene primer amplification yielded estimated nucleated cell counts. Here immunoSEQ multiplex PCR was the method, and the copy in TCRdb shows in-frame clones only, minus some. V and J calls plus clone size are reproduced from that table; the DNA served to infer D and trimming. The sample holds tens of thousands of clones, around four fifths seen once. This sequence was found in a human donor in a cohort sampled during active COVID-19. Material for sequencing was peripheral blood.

CDR3 protein: CAISDPAGTHISYEQYF. The CDR3 DNA follows: TGTGCCATCAGTGACCCTGCCGGGACTCACATCTCCTACGAGCAGTACTTC. The genes are TRBV10-3 and TRBJ2-7; TRBD2 might be the D (6 bases). The CDR3 sequence is 17 residues long. The V gene's germline CDR1 is ENHRY and CDR2 SYGVKD. V gave up 3 bases and J gave up 0 bases, with 18 bases separating them.